Listed below are T cell receptor beta chains from one sample, sequenced in a study of Ad26.COV2.S vaccination and SARS-CoV-2 variants. TCRdb's copy holds only in-frame clones and misses some; the assay was immunoSEQ multiplex PCR. The repertoire holds 380,000 or so clones, 83% seen once, with roughly 7.4% in the top ten. The specimen comprised peripheral blood, sampled in a trial of Ad26.COV2.S vaccine versus placebo. The receptor set was obtained from a person aged 18-60 years who received the Ad26.COV2.S COVID-19 vaccine or a placebo. Each CDR3 is given with its conserved first and last residue. D genes are given only for firm matches. Not every row has a clone size; where given, it reads once, few, many or a size class.

NA	TRBJ2-3	NA	TRBV15	CATSNVQGSPSTDTQYF	TGTGCCACCAGCAACGTACAGGGCTCACCCAGCACAGATACGCAGTATTTT
NA	TRBJ2-5	NA	TRBV6-5	CASGEAQETQYF	TGTGCCAGTGGGGAGGCTCAAGAGACCCAGTACTTC
TRBD2	TRBJ2-1	many	TRBV27	CASSLSPTSGSLASYNEQFF	TGTGCCAGCAGTTTATCGCCGACTAGCGGGAGCCTCGCGTCCTACAATGAGCAGTTCTTC
NA	TRBJ2-7	NA	TRBV6-1	CASSDLNEQYF	TGTGCCAGCAGTGACCTAAACGAGCAGTACTTC
NA	TRBJ1-1	NA	TRBV7-9	CASSLEGGTEAFF	TGTGCCAGCAGCTTAGAAGGGGGCACTGAAGCTTTCTTT
NA	TRBJ2-1	NA	TRBV13	CASSVDVEAGAEQFF	TGTGCCAGCAGTGTCGACGTGGAGGCGGGGGCTGAGCAGTTCTTC
NA	TRBJ2-2	NA	TRBV7-9	CASRTSTGELFF	TGTGCCAGCCGAACTTCCACCGGGGAGCTGTTTTTT
NA	TRBJ1-1	NA	TRBV4-3	CASSPLGVMSGTEAFF	TGCGCCAGCAGCCCCTTGGGGGTAATGAGCGGCACTGAAGCTTTCTTT
NA	TRBJ1-2	NA	TRBV3-1/TRBV3-2	CASTGFSYGYTF	TGTGCCTCGACGGGTTTTAGCTATGGCTACACCTTC
NA	TRBJ2-3	NA	TRBV15	CATSGDSDTQYF	TGTGCCACCAGCGGAGACAGTGATACGCAGTATTTT
TRBD1	TRBJ2-3	NA	TRBV4-2	CASSQDRQGDTDTQYF	TGTGCCAGCAGCCAAGATAGACAGGGGGACACAGATACGCAGTATTTT
NA	TRBJ1-5	NA	TRBV12-3/TRBV12-4	CASSLGDQPQHF	TGTGCCAGCAGTTTGGGGGATCAGCCCCAGCATTTT
TRBD1	TRBJ2-7	NA	TRBV30	CAWEDRKRPTKQYF	TGTGCCTGGGAGGACAGGAAAAGACCTACGAAGCAGTACTTC
NA	TRBJ2-5	NA	TRBV9	CASSVDGAQETQYF	TGTGCCAGCAGCGTAGACGGGGCCCAAGAGACCCAGTACTTC
NA	TRBJ1-6	NA	TRBV5-1	CASSGAGGEGSPLHF	TGCGCCAGCAGCGGGGCCGGGGGGGAAGGGTCACCCCTCCACTTT
TRBD2	TRBJ2-3	NA	TRBV7-9	CASSLAGPGRDTQYF	TGTGCCAGCAGCTTAGCCGGCCCCGGGAGGGATACGCAGTATTTT
NA	TRBJ2-3	NA	TRBV5-5	CASSFIRGVADTQYF	TGTGCCAGCAGCTTCATCCGAGGAGTGGCAGATACGCAGTATTTT
NA	TRBJ2-7	few	TRBV28	CASSLVLASYEQYF	TGTGCCAGCAGTTTAGTTCTAGCCTCCTACGAGCAGTACTTC
TRBD2	TRBJ2-7	NA	TRBV7-2	CASSLAGTGLVAQYF	TGTGCCAGCAGCTTAGCCGGGACGGGACTAGTCGCGCAGTACTTC
NA	TRBJ2-6	NA	TRBV24-1	CATSDLKGEAGANVLTF	TGTGCCACCAGTGATTTGAAAGGGGAAGCTGGGGCCAACGTCCTGACTTTC
NA	TRBJ2-1	many	TRBV21-1	CASSRGMGRSYNEQFF	TGTGCCAGCAGCCGAGGAATGGGGCGGAGTTACAATGAGCAGTTCTTC
NA	TRBJ2-3	NA	TRBV7-2	CASSSPRGRGTQYF	TGTGCCAGCAGCTCCCCTCGGGGTAGGGGTACGCAGTATTTT
NA	TRBJ2-4	NA	TRBV27	CASSPLQGFGIQYF	TGTGCCAGCAGTCCACTACAGGGATTTGGCATTCAGTACTTC
NA	TRBJ1-2	NA	TRBV11-2	CASSLRGGFGNYGYTF	TGTGCCAGCAGCTTAAGGGGAGGTTTCGGGAACTATGGCTACACCTTC
NA	TRBJ1-6	NA	TRBV19	CASSPGFSGSPLHF	TGTGCCAGTAGTCCCGGATTTAGCGGTTCACCCCTCCACTTT
TRBD2	TRBJ2-3	NA	TRBV9	CASSVGGSGRAGGTDTQYF	TGTGCCAGCAGCGTAGGAGGTAGCGGGAGGGCCGGCGGCACAGATACGCAGTATTTT
TRBD1	TRBJ2-3	NA	TRBV29-1	CSVDYPPGGYF	TGCAGCGTTGATTATCCCCCAGGGGGGTATTTT
NA	TRBJ2-7	NA	TRBV11-2	CASSPPYGASSYEQYF	TGTGCCAGCAGCCCCCCGTATGGGGCTAGCTCCTACGAGCAGTACTTC
TRBD1	TRBJ1-2	NA	TRBV7-9	CASSPGQGHGYTF	TGTGCCAGCAGCCCAGGACAGGGTCATGGCTACACCTTC
NA	TRBJ1-2	NA	TRBV19	CASRRDGNYGYTF	TGTGCCAGTAGACGGGACGGAAACTATGGCTACACCTTC
NA	TRBJ2-7	NA	TRBV11-3	CASSAGNRASAYYEQYF	TGTGCCAGCTCGGCCGGGAACCGGGCTAGCGCATACTACGAGCAGTACTTC
NA	TRBJ2-7	NA	TRBV3-1/TRBV3-2	CASSQEGGRERPIYEQYF	TGTGCCAGCAGCCAAGAAGGTGGAAGGGAGAGGCCGATCTACGAGCAGTACTTC
TRBD1	TRBJ1-1	NA	TRBV3-1/TRBV3-2	CASSQDVRSGTGLRGTEAFF	TGTGCCAGCAGCCAAGACGTCCGATCCGGGACAGGGCTCCGAGGGACTGAAGCTTTCTTT
TRBD2	TRBJ2-2	NA	TRBV7-9	CASSFLTSGSLNTGELFF	TGTGCCAGCAGCTTTTTAACTAGCGGGAGCCTGAACACCGGGGAGCTGTTTTTT
NA	TRBJ2-3	once	TRBV12-3/TRBV12-4	CASTDFTDTQYF	TGTGCCAGTACGGACTTCACAGATACGCAGTATTTT
NA	TRBJ1-2	NA	TRBV5-6	CASSFGVRKGYTF	TGTGCCAGCAGCTTTGGGGTCCGTAAGGGCTACACCTTC
TRBD1	TRBJ1-5	NA	TRBV18	CASSRTTGWDQPQHF	TGTGCCAGCTCACGGACGACAGGGTGGGATCAGCCCCAGCATTTT
TRBD2	TRBJ2-1	NA	TRBV5-5	CASSQWTSSYNEQFF	TGTGCCAGCAGCCAATGGACTAGCTCCTACAATGAGCAGTTCTTC
NA	TRBJ2-1	NA	TRBV6-2/TRBV6-3	CASNPRRESYNEQFF	TGTGCCAGCAACCCCCGGCGGGAATCCTACAATGAGCAGTTCTTC
TRBD1	TRBJ1-6	NA	TRBV6-5	CASRTGTGSPLHF	TGTGCCAGCAGAACCGGGACAGGGTCACCCCTCCACTTT